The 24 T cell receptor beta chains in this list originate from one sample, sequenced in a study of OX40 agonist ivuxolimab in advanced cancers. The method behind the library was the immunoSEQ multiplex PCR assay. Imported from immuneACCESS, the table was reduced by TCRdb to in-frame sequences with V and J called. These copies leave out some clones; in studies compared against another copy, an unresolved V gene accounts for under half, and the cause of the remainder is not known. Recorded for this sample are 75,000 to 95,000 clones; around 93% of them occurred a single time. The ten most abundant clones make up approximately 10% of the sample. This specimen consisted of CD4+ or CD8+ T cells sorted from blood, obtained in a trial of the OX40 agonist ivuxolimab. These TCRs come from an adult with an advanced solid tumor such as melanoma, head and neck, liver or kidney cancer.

The CDR3 region has the DNA TGCGCCAGCAGCCAACAGGAATACAATGAGCAGTTCTTC. Amino acid sequence: CASSQQEYNEQFF. The rearrangement uses TRBV4-3 and TRBJ2-1, with D uncertain. The V end was cut by 2 bases, the J end by 4 bases, with 6 bases between. The CDR3 covers 13 residues. The germline CDR1 and CDR2 sequences are LGHNA and YSLEER.

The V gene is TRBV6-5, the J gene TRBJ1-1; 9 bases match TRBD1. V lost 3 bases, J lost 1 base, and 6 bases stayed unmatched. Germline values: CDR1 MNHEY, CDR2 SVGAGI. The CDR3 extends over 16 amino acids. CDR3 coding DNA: TGTGCCAGCAGTTATCCTCGACAGGGGGGGAACACTGAAGCTTTCTTT. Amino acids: CASSYPRQGGNTEAFF.

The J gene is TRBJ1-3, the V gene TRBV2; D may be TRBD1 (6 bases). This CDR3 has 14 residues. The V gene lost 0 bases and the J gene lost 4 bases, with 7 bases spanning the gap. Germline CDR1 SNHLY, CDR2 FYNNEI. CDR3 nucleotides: TGTGCCAGCAGTGAAGCGAGGGGGGGAAACACCATATATTTT. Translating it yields CASSEARGGNTIYF.

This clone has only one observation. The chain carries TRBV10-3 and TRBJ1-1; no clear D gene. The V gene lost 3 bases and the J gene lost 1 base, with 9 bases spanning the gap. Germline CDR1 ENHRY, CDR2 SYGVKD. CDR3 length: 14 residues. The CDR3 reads CAISEQRKNTEAFF. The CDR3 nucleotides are TGTGCCATCAGTGAACAACGGAAGAACACTGAAGCTTTCTTT.

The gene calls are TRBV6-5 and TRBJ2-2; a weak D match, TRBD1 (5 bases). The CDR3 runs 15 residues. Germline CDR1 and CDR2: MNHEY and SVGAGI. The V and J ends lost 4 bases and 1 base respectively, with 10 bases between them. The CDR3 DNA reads TGTGCCAGCAGTTCCCCGGACAAGAACACCGGGGAGCTGTTTTTT. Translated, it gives CASSSPDKNTGELFF.

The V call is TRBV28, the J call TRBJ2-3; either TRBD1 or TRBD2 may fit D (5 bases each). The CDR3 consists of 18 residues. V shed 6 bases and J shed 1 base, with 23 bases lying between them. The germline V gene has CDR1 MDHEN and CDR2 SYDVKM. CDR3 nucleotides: TGTGCCAGCAGCCCCCTGGGGGTAGGGTTCCCTCGCACAGATACGCAGTATTTT. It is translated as CASSPLGVGFPRTDTQYF.

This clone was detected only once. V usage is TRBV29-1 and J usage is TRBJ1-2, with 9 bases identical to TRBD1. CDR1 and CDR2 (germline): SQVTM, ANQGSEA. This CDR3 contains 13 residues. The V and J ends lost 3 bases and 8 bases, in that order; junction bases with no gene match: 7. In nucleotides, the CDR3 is TGCAGCGTTGAGATCGGGACAGGGCACGGCTACACCTTC. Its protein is CSVEIGTGHGYTF.

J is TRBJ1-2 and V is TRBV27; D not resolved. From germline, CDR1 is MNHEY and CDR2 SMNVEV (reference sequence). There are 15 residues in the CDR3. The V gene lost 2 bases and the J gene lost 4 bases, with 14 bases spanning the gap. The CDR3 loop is CASSLRVDGGYGYTF. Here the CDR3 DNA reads TGTGCCAGCAGTTTACGGGTGGACGGCGGCTATGGCTACACCTTC.

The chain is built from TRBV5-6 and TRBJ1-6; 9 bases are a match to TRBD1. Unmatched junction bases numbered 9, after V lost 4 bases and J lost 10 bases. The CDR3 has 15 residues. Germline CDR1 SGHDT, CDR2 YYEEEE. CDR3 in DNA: TGTGCCAGCAGCCCCCAACAGGGGGCAGGATCACCCCTCCACTTT. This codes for CASSPQQGAGSPLHF.

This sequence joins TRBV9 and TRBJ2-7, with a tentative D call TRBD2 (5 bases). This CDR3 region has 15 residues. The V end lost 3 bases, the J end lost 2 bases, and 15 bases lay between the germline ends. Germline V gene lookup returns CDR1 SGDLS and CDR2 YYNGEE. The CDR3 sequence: CASSETGSSTYEQYF. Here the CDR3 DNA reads TGTGCCAGCAGCGAAACGGGGTCAAGTACCTACGAGCAGTACTTC.

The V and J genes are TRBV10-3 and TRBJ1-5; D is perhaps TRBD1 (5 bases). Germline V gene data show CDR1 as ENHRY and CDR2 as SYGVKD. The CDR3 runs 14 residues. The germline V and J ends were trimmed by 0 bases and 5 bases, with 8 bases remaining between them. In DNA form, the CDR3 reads TGTGCCATCAGTGAGTCAGGGACGGATCAGCCCCAGCATTTT. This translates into CAISESGTDQPQHF.

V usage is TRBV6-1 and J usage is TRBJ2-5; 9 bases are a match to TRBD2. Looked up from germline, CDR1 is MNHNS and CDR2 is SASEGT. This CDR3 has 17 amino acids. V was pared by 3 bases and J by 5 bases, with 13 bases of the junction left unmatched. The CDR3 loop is CASSDNLLAGWVETQYF. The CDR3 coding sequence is TGTGCCAGCAGTGACAACCTGCTAGCGGGGTGGGTCGAGACCCAGTACTTC.

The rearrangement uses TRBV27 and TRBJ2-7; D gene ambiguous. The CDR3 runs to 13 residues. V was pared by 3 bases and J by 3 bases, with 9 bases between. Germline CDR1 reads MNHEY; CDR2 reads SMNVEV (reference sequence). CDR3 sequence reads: CASSFGRFYEQYF. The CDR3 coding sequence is TGTGCCAGCAGTTTTGGCCGTTTCTACGAGCAGTACTTC.

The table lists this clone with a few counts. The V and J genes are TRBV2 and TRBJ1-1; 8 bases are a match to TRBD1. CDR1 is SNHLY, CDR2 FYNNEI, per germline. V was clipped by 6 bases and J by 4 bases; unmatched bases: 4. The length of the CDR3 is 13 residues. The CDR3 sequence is CASRRTGRTEAFF. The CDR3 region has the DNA TGTGCCAGCAGGAGGACAGGGCGCACTGAAGCTTTCTTT.

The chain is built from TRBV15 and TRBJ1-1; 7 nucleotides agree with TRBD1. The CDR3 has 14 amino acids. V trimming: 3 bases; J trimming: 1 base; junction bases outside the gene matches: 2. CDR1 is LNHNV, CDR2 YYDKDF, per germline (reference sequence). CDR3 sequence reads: CATSRDRQNTEAFF. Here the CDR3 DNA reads TGTGCCACCAGCAGGGACAGGCAGAACACTGAAGCTTTCTTT.

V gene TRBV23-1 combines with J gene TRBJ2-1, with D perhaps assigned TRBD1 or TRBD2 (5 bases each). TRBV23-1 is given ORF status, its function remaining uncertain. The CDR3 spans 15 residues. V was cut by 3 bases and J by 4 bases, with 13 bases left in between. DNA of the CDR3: TGCGCCAGCAGTCAGGGGGTATTTAGGTACAATGAGCAGTTCTTC. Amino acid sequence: CASSQGVFRYNEQFF.

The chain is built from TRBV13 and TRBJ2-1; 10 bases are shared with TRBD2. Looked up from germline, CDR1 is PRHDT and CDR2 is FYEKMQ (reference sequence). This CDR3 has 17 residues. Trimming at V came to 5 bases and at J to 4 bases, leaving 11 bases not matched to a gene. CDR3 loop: CASSPFLAGEPYNEQFF. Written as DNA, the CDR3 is TGTGCCAGCAGCCCATTCCTAGCGGGGGAGCCATACAATGAGCAGTTCTTC.

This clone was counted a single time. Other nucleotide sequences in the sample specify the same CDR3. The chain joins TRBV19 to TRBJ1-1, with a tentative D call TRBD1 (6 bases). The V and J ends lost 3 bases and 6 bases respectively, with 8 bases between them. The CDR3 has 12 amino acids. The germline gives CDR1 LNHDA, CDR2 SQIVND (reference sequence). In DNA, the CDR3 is TGTGCCAGTAGTATCGGGGGCGCTGAAGCTTTCTTT. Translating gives CASSIGGAEAFF.

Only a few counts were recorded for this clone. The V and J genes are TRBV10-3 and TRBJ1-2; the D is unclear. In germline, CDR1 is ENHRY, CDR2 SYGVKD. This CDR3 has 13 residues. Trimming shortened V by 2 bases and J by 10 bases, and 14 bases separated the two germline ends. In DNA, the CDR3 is TGTGCCATCAGTGAGGGAGGTACTGCCGCCTACACCTTC. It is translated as CAISEGGTAAYTF.

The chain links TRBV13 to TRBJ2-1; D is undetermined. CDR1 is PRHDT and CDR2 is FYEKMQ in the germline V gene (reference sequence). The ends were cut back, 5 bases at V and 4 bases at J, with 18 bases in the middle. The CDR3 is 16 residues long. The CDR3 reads CASSQWVALGYNEQFF. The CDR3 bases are TGTGCCAGCAGCCAATGGGTGGCATTGGGTTACAATGAGCAGTTCTTC.

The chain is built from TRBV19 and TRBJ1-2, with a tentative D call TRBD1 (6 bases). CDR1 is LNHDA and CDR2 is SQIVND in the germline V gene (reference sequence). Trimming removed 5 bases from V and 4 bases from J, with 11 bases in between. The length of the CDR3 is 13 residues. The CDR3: CASSAGAAYGYTF. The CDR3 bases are TGTGCCAGTAGTGCGGGGGCAGCCTATGGCTACACCTTC. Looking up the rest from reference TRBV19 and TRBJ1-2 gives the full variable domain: DGGITQSPKYLFRKEGQNVTLSCEQNLNHDAMYWYRQDPGQGLRLIYYSQIVNDFQKGDIAEGYSVSREKKESFPLTVTSAQKNPTAFYLCASSAGAAYGYTFGSGTRLTVV.

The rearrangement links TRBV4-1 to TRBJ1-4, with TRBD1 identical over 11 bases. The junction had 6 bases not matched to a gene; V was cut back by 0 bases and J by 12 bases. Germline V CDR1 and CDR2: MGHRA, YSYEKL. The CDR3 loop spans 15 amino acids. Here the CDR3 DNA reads TGCGCCAGCAGCCAAGAATTGGGGACAGGGGGAGAACTGTTTTTT. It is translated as CASSQELGTGGELFF.

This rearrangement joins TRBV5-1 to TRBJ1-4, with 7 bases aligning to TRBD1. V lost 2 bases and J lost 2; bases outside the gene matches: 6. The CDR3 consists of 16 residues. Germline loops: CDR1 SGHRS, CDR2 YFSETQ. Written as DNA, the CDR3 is TGCGCCAGCAGCTTTCAGGGGGTAGATACTAATGAAAAACTGTTTTTT. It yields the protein CASSFQGVDTNEKLFF.

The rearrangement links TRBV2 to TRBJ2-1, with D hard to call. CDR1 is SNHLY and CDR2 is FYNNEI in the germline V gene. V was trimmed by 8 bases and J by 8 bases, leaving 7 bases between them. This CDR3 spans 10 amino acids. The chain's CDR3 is CASVGYEQFF. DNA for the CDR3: TGTGCCAGCGTGGGGTATGAGCAGTTCTTC.